The rows below give T cell receptor beta chains drawn from one sample of a study of T cells in Graves' hyperthyroidism and ophthalmopathy. TCRdb ran MiXCR on the multiplex PCR reads and lists one entry per CDR3 protein. The sample contains over 350,000 distinct CDR3 sequences, around 20% of which appear only once. The sample taken for sequencing was blood. These receptors were collected from a man younger than 35 with Graves' ophthalmopathy. The CDR3 runs from the conserved cysteine through the conserved F or W. D genes are given only for firm matches. The size field is filled for only some rows; it gives once, few, many or a size class.

V gene,D gene,J gene,clone size,CDR3 DNA,CDR3 protein
TRBV18,TRBD1,TRBJ1-1,many,TGTGCCAGCTCACCGACAGGGATGAACACTGAAGCTTTCTTT,CASSPTGMNTEAFF
TRBV11-2,-,TRBJ2-7,many,TGTGCCAGCAGCTTAAGTAGTTCGTCGAACTACGAGCAGTACTTC,CASSLSSSSNYEQYF
TRBV9,-,TRBJ2-7,-,TGTGCCAGCAGCGCAGCCCCAGGGGACTACTCCTACGAGCAGTACTTC,CASSAAPGDYSYEQYF
TRBV11-2,-,TRBJ2-1,many,TGTGCCAGCAGCTTCGATCGGCTCTCCTACAATGAGCAGTTCTTC,CASSFDRLSYNEQFF
TRBV12-5,TRBD1,TRBJ1-5,few,TGTGCTAGCTCGACAGGGGACCTCAATCAGCCCCAGCATTTT,CASSTGDLNQPQHF
TRBV4-1,TRBD2,TRBJ2-2,-,TGCGCCAGCAGCCCCTTGTGGCTAGCGGGGGGGCGGGATACCGGGGAGCTGTTTTTT,CASSPLWLAGGRDTGELFF
TRBV28,-,TRBJ1-5,many,TGTGCCAGCAGTTTGGGCAGGAGTCAGCCCCAGCATTTT,CASSLGRSQPQHF
TRBV9,-,TRBJ2-1,few,TGTGCCAGCAGCGTAGAGGCGGGGACAGGGACTAGGAATGAGCAGTTCTTC,CASSVEAGTGTRNEQFF
TRBV2,TRBD1,TRBJ2-7,-,TGTGCCAGCAGTGGGGGACAGGGGTTAAGGGAGCAGTACTTC,CASSGGQGLREQYF
TRBV7-8,-,TRBJ1-4,-,TGTGCCAGCAGCTTGGGGGGCGCTTTCGGTGAAAAATTGTTTTTT,CASSLGGAFGEKLFF
TRBV5-1,-,TRBJ2-1,many,TGCGCCAGCAGCTTAGACAGTTCCTACAATGAGCAGTTCTTC,CASSLDSSYNEQFF
TRBV19,-,TRBJ1-6,few,TGTGCCAGTAGCCCAACTGCGCTTGGTTCACCCCTCCACTTT,CASSPTALGSPLHF
TRBV7-3,-,TRBJ1-2,few,TGTGCCAGCAGCCCCGGACCAGGGAAACTCTATGGCTACACCTTC,CASSPGPGKLYGYTF
TRBV13,-,TRBJ1-4,many,TGTGCCAGCCGAGGAGAAAATGAAAAACTGTTTTTT,CASRGENEKLFF
TRBV2,-,TRBJ2-2,few,TGTGCCAGCAGCCGAGGGGGGAACACCGGGGAGCTGTTTTTT,CASSRGGNTGELFF
TRBV12-3/TRBV12-4,TRBD2,TRBJ2-1,many,TGTGCCAGCAGACACGACTCGACTAGCGGATTCTCCTACAATGAGCAGTTCTTC,CASRHDSTSGFSYNEQFF
TRBV9,-,TRBJ2-3,many,TGTGCCAGCAGCGAGGGACCCCCTGGGGGCACAGATACGCAGTATTTT,CASSEGPPGGTDTQYF
TRBV20-1,TRBD1,TRBJ1-1,many,TGCAGTGCTAGGACAGGGAATACGAACACTGAAGCTTTCTTT,CSARTGNTNTEAFF
TRBV20-1,-,TRBJ1-6,few,TGCAGTGCTAGAGATAGTGATCCCAGGAAAAATAATTCACCCCTCCACTTT,CSARDSDPRKNNSPLHF
TRBV20-1,TRBD1,TRBJ1-2,many,TGCAGTGCTAGTGAGGGACAGGGAAGTGGCTACACCTTC,CSASEGQGSGYTF
TRBV28,-,TRBJ1-4,-,TGTGCCAGCAGTGATACAGGAGGCATAACTAATGAAAAACTGTTTTTT,CASSDTGGITNEKLFF
TRBV9,TRBD2,TRBJ2-7,few,TGTGCCAGCAGCCCTCGAGGACGCGGGGGTTTCGAGCAGTACTTC,CASSPRGRGGFEQYF
TRBV24-1,-,TRBJ2-7,-,TGTGCCACCAGTGATCCGCGGGACATTAGCCCCTACGAGCAGTACTTC,CATSDPRDISPYEQYF
TRBV7-2,TRBD2,TRBJ2-1,-,TGTGCCAGCAGCTTAGTAGCGGGGGCCTCCTACAATGAGCAGTTCTTC,CASSLVAGASYNEQFF
TRBV3-1,-,TRBJ1-1,many,TGTGCCAGCAGCTACCAATTTGAAGCTTTCTTT,CASSYQFEAFF
TRBV27,TRBD1,TRBJ1-5,-,TGTGCCAGCAGTTTTCTTGGGACAGGGGGCGTAAGCAATCAGCCCCAGCATTTT,CASSFLGTGGVSNQPQHF
TRBV3-1,-,TRBJ1-2,-,TGTGCCAGCAGCCTGGCTGGGGGCGTTGGCTACACCTTC,CASSLAGGVGYTF
TRBV30,TRBD1,TRBJ1-1,once,TGTGCCTGGACTATAGGACAGGGAGGAACTGAAGCTTTCTTT,CAWTIGQGGTEAFF
TRBV29-1,TRBD1,TRBJ2-5,-,TGCAGCGTTAGGGGGCGATTGACGGAGACCCAGTACTTC,CSVRGRLTETQYF
TRBV24-1,-,TRBJ2-1,few,TGTGCCACCAGTGATACCCAGACAGGGCTTGGAGGGTACAATGAGCAGTTCTTC,CATSDTQTGLGGYNEQFF
TRBV7-9,-,TRBJ2-5,many,TGTGCCAGCAGTTTGGGCGGGCCAAAAGAGACCCAGTACTTC,CASSLGGPKETQYF
TRBV24-1,-,TRBJ1-5,-,TGTGCCACCAGCGACAGATCAAATCAGCCCCAGCATTTT,CATSDRSNQPQHF
TRBV6-5,TRBD1,TRBJ1-2,few,TGTGCCAGCAGTTACTCGTCAACAGGGGATGGCTACACCTTC,CASSYSSTGDGYTF
TRBV20-1,-,TRBJ1-1,many,TGCAGTGCAACTAAGGCCGGGGCAAACACTGAAGCTTTCTTT,CSATKAGANTEAFF
TRBV2,-,TRBJ1-2,many,TGTGCCAGCAGCGACAGAATCAAGGGCTACACCTTC,CASSDRIKGYTF
TRBV27,-,TRBJ1-1,many,TGTGCCAGCAGTTTATCCCCGGGGGCGGGCACTGAAGCTTTCTTT,CASSLSPGAGTEAFF
TRBV28,-,TRBJ2-7,many,TGTGCCAGCAGTTTGGGGTTCACCTACGAGCAGTACTTC,CASSLGFTYEQYF
TRBV29-1,TRBD2,TRBJ2-2,-,TGCAGCGCCGGGACTAGCGGGGGGGTGTGGACCGGGGAGCTGTTTTTT,CSAGTSGGVWTGELFF
TRBV6-1,TRBD2,TRBJ2-3,-,TGTGCCAGCGGGAGACTAGCGGGGGGGCCGGATACGCAGTATTTT,CASGRLAGGPDTQYF
TRBV20-1,TRBD2,TRBJ2-7,few,TGCAGTGCTGGAGGTCTAGCGGGGGGGCCCAATGAGCAGTACTTC,CSAGGLAGGPNEQYF
TRBV11-2,-,TRBJ2-4,many,TGTGCCAGCTGGGACAAAGCCAAAAACATTCAGTACTTC,CASWDKAKNIQYF
TRBV18,-,TRBJ1-2,few,TGTGCCAGCTCACGGGCCGACCCGGTGGGAGGCTACACCTTC,CASSRADPVGGYTF
TRBV27,TRBD1,TRBJ1-1,many,TGTGCCAGCGGGAGGGGGCTATTTACTGAAGCTTTCTTT,CASGRGLFTEAFF
TRBV29-1,TRBD1,TRBJ1-1,few,TGCAGCGTTAGCGACAGGGGGCGGTTTGAAGCTTTCTTT,CSVSDRGRFEAFF
TRBV7-9,TRBD1,TRBJ2-5,many,TGTGCCAGCAGCGAACAGGGGGCAAGGTACCAAGAGACCCAGTACTTC,CASSEQGARYQETQYF
TRBV6-1,-,TRBJ1-5,many,TGTGCCAGCAGTTACAAGGGCGCGGGTGACAATCAGCCCCAGCATTTT,CASSYKGAGDNQPQHF